The 7 T cell receptor beta chains given below trace back to one sample, sequenced in a study of T cells in Graves' hyperthyroidism and ophthalmopathy. RNA transcripts served as the template for amplifying TCR beta CDR3 regions. Researchers ran a first-round RT-PCR on the TCR CDR3 using the HTBI primer set. One entry per CDR3 protein results from TCRdb running MiXCR on the multiplex PCR reads. There are about 740,000 distinct CDR3 sequences in the sample; around 15% occur only once, and 9.5% to 13% lies in the top ten. Material for sequencing was blood. These receptor sequences come from a woman aged 18-35 years with Graves' hyperthyroidism.

The chain links TRBV19 to TRBJ2-7; maybe TRBD2 (6 bases). The CDR3 length is 15 residues. The germline gives CDR1 LNHDA, CDR2 SQIVND (reference sequence). Trimming cost V 4 bases and J 5 bases, with 18 bases left between them. For the CDR3, the DNA is TGTGCCAGTAGTAACCTCGAGGGAGGAGCAGACGAGCAGTACTTC. It is translated as CASSNLEGGADEQYF.

The rearrangement uses TRBV20-1 and TRBJ2-7; perhaps TRBD1 as D (5 bases). Germline assignment: CDR1 DFQATT and CDR2 SNEGSKA (reference sequence). The CDR3 covers 14 residues. V dropped 6 bases and J dropped 5 bases, with 20 bases sitting between them. The CDR3 region is CSARPSPKGNEQYF. CDR3 in DNA: TGCAGTGCCCGGCCCAGCCCAAAGGGGAACGAGCAGTACTTC.

J is TRBJ2-7 and V is TRBV29-1; 10 bases match TRBD2. The germline gives CDR1 SQVTM, CDR2 ANQGSEA. V gave up 6 bases and J gave up 4 bases; unmatched junction bases: 3. This CDR3 contains 12 residues. DNA for the CDR3: TGCAGCGTCCTAGCGGGGGTTTACGAGCAGTACTTC. This translates into CSVLAGVYEQYF.

This clonotype has more than one count but fewer than ten. The chain couples TRBV20-1 to TRBJ2-3; 12 bases line up with TRBD2. The CDR3 sequence is 19 residues long. Losses at the gene ends were 3 bases for V and 0 bases for J; bases not matched to a gene: 13. The germline gives CDR1 DFQATT, CDR2 SNEGSKA (reference sequence). Written as DNA, the CDR3 is TGCAGTGCTAGTTATCCCCCGGGACTAGCGGGCCTCAGCACAGATACGCAGTATTTT. Residues: CSASYPPGLAGLSTDTQYF.

Only a few counts were recorded for this clonotype. The chain links TRBV27 to TRBJ2-7, with TRBD2 as a possible D gene (5 bases). Germline CDR1 MNHEY, CDR2 SMNVEV (reference sequence). This CDR3 is 14 amino acids long. Trimming left V 4 bases short and J 5 bases short, with 15 bases between. This CDR3 reads CASSYSGLSDEQYF. The CDR3 nucleotides read TGTGCCAGCAGTTACTCAGGACTGTCTGACGAGCAGTACTTC.

CDR3 sequence: CASSYYGISGANVLTF. DNA of the CDR3: TGTGCCAGCAGTTACTACGGGATCTCTGGGGCCAACGTCCTGACTTTC. V gene TRBV6-6 combines with J gene TRBJ2-6; D perhaps matches TRBD2 (5 bases). CDR3 length: 16 amino acids. Trimming pared 1 base from V and 0 bases from J, leaving 7 bases between. Germline-derived CDR1 and CDR2 are MNHNY and SVGAGI (reference sequence).

J is TRBJ2-3 and V is TRBV24-1; D not certain. The CDR3 covers 14 residues. Trimming cost V 3 bases and J 1 base, with 7 bases left between them. The V gene's germline CDR1 is KGHDR and CDR2 SFDVKD. The CDR3 DNA sequence: TGTGCCACCAGTGATCGGGCCCGCACAGATACGCAGTATTTT. Translated, it gives CATSDRARTDTQYF.